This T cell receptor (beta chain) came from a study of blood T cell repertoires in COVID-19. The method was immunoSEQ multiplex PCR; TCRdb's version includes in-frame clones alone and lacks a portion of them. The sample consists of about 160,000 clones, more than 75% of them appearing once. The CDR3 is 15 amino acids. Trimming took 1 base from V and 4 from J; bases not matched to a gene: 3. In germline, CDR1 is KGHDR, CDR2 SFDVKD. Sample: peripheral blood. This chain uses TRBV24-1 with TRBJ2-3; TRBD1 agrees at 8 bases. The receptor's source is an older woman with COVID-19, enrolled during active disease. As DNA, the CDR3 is TGTGCCACCAGTGATTTCCAACAGGGGGCAGATACGCAGTATTTT. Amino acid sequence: CATSDFQQGADTQYF.